This entry features one T cell receptor (beta chain) sequence. The CDR3 has 14 residues. Germline V gene sequence: CDR1 MNHNS, CDR2 SASEGT. Trimming removed 7 bases from V and 3 bases from J; junction bases left unmatched: 8. Stated time point: persistent/refractory GD, antithyroid drugs over 5 years with positive TRAb. PBMC-extracted RNA yielded the TCR library. Diagnosis followed American Thyroid Association guidelines for Graves' disease. Combining iRepertoire HTBI primers with Arm-PCR of CDR3 regions, the authors built TCR beta libraries. TCRdb itself ran the multiplex PCR reads through MiXCR, one entry per CDR3 protein. This table has a few hundred thousand distinct CDR3 sequences, 23% appearing once. This entry belongs to a study of regulatory T cells in long-lasting Graves disease. Study-level information: The study counted Graves' disease as persistent given over 5 years of antithyroid drugs and positive TSH receptor antibodies.

The material was peripheral blood mononuclear cells (PBMCs), obtained when the disease was refractory, from a patient treated with antithyroid drugs. This clonotype was obtained from a female donor with Graves disease. The chain combines TRBV6-1 with TRBJ2-7; 8 nucleotides match TRBD1. The CDR3 nucleotides read TGTGCCAGCACCGACCGGGACAGGTTCTACGAGCAGTACTTC. Its protein is CASTDRDRFYEQYF.